Here is one T cell receptor beta chain with its context. At the DNA level, this CDR3 is encoded by other sequences in the same sample as well. Primers: 60 Vbeta forward and 13 Jbeta reverse. The assay was immunoSEQ multiplex PCR, and TCRdb's table has in-frame clones only and misses some. The sample yields 160,000 or so clones, roughly 79% seen once. The data derive from a study of cytomegalovirus exposure and HLA in healthy donors. In the study overall: Of the donors genotyped, several hundred in all, 75% to 90% fell in the Caucasian-associated ancestry cluster.

V lost 5 bases and J lost 0, with 13 bases in between. Germline CDR1 reads SEHNR; CDR2 reads FQNEAQ (reference sequence). The CDR3 runs to 15 residues. The TCR originated in a man between 40 and 49 years old in good health and CMV-seropositive. What was sequenced was PBMCs. The chain joins TRBV7-9 to TRBJ1-1, with a weak D call TRBD1 (6 bases). CDR3 region: CASSPQGTLNTEAFF. In DNA, the CDR3 is TGTGCCAGCAGCCCCCAGGGGACCTTGAACACTGAAGCTTTCTTT.